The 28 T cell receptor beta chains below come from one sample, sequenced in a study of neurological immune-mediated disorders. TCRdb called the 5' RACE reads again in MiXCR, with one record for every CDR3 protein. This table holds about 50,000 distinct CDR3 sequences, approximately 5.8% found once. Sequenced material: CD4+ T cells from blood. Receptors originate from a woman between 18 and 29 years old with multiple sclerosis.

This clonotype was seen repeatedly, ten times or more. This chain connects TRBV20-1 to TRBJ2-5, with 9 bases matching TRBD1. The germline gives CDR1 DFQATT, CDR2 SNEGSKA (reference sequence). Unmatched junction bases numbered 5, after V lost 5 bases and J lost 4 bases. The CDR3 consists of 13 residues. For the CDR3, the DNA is TGCAGTGCTCCTGGGACAGGGAGAGAGACCCAGTACTTC. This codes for CSAPGTGRETQYF.

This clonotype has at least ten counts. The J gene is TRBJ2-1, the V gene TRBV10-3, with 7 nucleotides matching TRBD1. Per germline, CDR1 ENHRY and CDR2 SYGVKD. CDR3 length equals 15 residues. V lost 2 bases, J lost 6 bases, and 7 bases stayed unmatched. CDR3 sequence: CAISEDRAGINEQFF. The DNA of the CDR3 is TGTGCCATCAGTGAGGACAGGGCCGGGATCAATGAGCAGTTCTTC.

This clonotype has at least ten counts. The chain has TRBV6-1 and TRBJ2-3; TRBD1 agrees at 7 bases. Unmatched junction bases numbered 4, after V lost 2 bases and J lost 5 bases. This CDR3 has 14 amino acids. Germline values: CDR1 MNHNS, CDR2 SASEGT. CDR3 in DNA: TGTGCCAGCAGTGAAAAGGGGGCAAAAGATACGCAGTATTTT. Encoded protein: CASSEKGAKDTQYF.

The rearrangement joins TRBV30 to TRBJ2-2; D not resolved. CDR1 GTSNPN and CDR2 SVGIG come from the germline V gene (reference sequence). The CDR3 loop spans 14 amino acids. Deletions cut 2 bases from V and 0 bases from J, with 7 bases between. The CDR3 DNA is TGTGCCTGGAGTACTGTTCCGAACACCGGGGAGCTGTTTTTT. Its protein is CAWSTVPNTGELFF.

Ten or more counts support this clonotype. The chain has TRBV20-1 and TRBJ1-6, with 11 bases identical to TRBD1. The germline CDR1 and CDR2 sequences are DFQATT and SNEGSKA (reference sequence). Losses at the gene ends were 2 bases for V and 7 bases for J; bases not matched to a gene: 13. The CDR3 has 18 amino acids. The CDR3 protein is CSARTGTGGVRGNSPLHF. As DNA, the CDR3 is TGCAGTGCTAGAACCGGGACAGGGGGTGTACGGGGGAATTCACCCCTCCACTTT.

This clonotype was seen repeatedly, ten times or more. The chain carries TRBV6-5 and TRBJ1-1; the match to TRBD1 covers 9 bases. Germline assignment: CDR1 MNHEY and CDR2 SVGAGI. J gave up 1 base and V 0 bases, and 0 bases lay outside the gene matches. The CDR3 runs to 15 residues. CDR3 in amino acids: CASSYSGQGNTEAFF. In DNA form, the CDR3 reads TGTGCCAGCAGTTACTCGGGACAGGGGAACACTGAAGCTTTCTTT.

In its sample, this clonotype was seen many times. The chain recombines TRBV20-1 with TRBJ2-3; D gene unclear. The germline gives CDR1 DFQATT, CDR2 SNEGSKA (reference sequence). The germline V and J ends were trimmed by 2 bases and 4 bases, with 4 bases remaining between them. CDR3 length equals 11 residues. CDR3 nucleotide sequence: TGCAGTGCTAGATCGGCAGATACGCAGTATTTT. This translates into CSARSADTQYF.

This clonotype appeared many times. CDR3 DNA: TGTGCCAGCAGCTCGCGCTATGGCTACACCTTC. It translates to CASSSRYGYTF. The rearrangement links TRBV7-9 to TRBJ1-2; D ambiguous. V shed 4 bases and J shed 4 bases, with 4 bases lying between them. This CDR3 comprises 11 residues. Per the germline V gene, CDR1 is SEHNR and CDR2 is FQNEAQ (reference sequence).

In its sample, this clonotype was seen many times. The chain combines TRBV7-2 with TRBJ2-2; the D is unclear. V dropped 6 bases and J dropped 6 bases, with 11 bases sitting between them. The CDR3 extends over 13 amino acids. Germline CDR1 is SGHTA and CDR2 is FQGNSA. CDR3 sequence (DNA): TGTGCCAGCAGAAAACCAGGCGCCGGGGAGCTGTTTTTT. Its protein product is CASRKPGAGELFF.

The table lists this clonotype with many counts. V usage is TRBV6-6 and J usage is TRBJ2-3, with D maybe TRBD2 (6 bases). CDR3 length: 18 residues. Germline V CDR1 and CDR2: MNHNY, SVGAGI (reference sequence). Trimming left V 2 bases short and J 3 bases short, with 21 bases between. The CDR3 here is CASSYPSGWAGITDTQYF. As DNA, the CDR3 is TGTGCCAGCAGTTACCCGTCGGGGTGGGCGGGAATTACAGATACGCAGTATTTT.

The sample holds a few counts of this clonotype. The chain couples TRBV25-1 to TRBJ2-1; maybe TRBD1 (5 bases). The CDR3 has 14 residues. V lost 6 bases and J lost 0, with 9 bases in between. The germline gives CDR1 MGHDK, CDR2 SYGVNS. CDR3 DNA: TGTGCCAGCAGGACCGACAGCTCCTACAATGAGCAGTTCTTC. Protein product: CASRTDSSYNEQFF. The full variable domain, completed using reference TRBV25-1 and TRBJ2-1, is EADIYQTPRYLVIGTGKKITLECSQTMGHDKMYWYQQDPGMELHLIHYSYGVNSTEKGDLSSESTVSRIRTEHFPLTLESARPSHTSQYLCASRTDSSYNEQFFGPGTRLTVL.

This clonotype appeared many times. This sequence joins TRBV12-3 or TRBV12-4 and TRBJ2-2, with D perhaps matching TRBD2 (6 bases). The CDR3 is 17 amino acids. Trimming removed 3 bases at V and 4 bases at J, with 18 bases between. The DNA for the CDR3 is TGTGCCAGCAGTTTTCTGGAGCTTCAGGGAGGCACCGGGGAGCTGTTTTTT. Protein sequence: CASSFLELQGGTGELFF.

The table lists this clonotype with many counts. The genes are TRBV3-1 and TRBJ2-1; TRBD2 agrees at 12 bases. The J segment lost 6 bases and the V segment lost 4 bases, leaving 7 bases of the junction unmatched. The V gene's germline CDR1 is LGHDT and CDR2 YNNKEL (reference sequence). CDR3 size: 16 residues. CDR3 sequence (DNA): TGTGCCAGCAGCCTGTGGACTAGCGGGACTCCCAATGAGCAGTTCTTC. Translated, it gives CASSLWTSGTPNEQFF.

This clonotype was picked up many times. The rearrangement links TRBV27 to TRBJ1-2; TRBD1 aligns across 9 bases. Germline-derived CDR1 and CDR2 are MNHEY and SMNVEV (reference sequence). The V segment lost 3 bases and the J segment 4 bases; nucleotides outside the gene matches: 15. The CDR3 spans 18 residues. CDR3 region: CASSFTRQGVRVGYGYTF. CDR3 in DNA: TGTGCCAGCAGTTTTACCCGACAGGGGGTAAGGGTCGGCTATGGCTACACCTTC.

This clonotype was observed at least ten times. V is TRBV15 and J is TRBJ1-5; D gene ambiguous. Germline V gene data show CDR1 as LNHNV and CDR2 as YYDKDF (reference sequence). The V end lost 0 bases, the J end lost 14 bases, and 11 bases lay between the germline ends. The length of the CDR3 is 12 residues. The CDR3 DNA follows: TGTGCCACCAGCAGAGATGGTGAAGGCGAGCATTTT. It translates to CATSRDGEGEHF.

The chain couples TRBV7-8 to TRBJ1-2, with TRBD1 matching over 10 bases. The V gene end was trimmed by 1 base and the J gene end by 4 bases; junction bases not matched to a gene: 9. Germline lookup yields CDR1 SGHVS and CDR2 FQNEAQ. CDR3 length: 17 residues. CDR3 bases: TGTGCCAGCAGCTTAGGGACAGGGGGAAGAGGTGGCTATGGCTACACCTTC. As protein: CASSLGTGGRGGYGYTF.

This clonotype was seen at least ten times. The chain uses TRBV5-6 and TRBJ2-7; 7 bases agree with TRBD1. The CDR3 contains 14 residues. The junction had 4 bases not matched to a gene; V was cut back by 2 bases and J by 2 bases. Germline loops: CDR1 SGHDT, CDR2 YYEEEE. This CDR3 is CASSFFDRAYEQYV. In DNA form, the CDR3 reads TGTGCCAGCAGCTTCTTTGACAGGGCCTACGAGCAGTACGTC.

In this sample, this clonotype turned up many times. CDR3: CASSHGNTIYF. CDR3 in DNA: TGTGCCAGCAGTCACGGAAACACCATATATTTT. The chain uses TRBV3-1 and TRBJ1-3; D not resolved. V dropped 6 bases and J dropped 4 bases, with 4 bases sitting between them. This CDR3 has 11 amino acids. CDR1 LGHDT and CDR2 YNNKEL come from the germline V gene (reference sequence).

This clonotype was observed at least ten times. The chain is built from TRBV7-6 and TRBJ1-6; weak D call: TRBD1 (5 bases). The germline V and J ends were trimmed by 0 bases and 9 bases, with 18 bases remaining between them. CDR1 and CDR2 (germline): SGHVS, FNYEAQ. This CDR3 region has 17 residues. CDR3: CASSLAVQGTLSSPLHF. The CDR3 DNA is TGTGCCAGCAGCTTAGCGGTCCAGGGAACGCTAAGTTCACCCCTCCACTTT.

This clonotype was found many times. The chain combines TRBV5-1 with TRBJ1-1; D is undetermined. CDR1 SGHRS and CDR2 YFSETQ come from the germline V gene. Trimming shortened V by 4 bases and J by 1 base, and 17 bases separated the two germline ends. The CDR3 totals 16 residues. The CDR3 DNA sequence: TGCGCCAGCAGCCCACAATTCGGCAGTAAGAACACTGAAGCTTTCTTT. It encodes CASSPQFGSKNTEAFF.

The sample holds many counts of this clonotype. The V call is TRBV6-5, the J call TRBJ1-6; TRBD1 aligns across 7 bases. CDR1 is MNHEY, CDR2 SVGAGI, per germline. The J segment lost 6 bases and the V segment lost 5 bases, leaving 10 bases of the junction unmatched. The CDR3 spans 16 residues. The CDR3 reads CASSIAADRSNSPLHF. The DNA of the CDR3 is TGTGCCAGCAGTATAGCCGCGGACAGGTCTAATTCACCCCTCCACTTT.

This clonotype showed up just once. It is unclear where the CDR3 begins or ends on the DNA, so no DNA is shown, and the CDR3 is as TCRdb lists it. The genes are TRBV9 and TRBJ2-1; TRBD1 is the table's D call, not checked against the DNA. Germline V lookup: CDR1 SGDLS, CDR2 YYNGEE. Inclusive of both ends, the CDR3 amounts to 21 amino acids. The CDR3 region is CASSIYLCSVVSGTVYNEQFF.

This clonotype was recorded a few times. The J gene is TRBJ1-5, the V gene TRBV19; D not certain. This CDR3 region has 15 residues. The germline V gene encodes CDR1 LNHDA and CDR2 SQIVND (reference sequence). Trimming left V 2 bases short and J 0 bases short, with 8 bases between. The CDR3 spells CASSISPYSNQPQHF. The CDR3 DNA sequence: TGTGCCAGTAGTATAAGCCCATATAGCAATCAGCCCCAGCATTTT.

CDR3 in amino acids: CSVAGTDLDEQYV. In DNA form, the CDR3 reads TGCAGCGTTGCGGGGACAGATTTAGACGAGCAGTACGTC. The chain links TRBV29-1 to TRBJ2-7; 7 positions agree with TRBD1. After removal of 4 bases from V and 5 bases from J, the junction contained 8 bases not matched to a gene. The CDR3 is made up of 13 amino acids. Looked up from germline, CDR1 is SQVTM and CDR2 is ANQGSEA.

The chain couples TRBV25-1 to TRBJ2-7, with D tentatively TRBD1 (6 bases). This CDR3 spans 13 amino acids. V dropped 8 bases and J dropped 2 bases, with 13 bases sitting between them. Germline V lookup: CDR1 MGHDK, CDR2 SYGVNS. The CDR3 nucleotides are TGTGCCAGCCTGGGACAACCAACCTACGAGCAGTACTTC. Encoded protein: CASLGQPTYEQYF.

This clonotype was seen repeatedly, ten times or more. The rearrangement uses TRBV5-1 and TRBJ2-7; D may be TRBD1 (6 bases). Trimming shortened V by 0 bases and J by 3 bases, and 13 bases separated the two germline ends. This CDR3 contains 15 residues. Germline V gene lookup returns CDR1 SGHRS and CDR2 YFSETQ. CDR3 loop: CASSLEPGQIYEQYV. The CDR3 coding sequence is TGCGCCAGCAGCTTGGAACCAGGACAGATCTACGAGCAGTACGTC.

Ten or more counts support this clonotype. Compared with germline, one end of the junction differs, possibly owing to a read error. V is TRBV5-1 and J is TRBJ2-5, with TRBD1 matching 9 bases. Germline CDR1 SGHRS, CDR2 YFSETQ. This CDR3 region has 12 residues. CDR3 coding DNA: TGCGCCAGCAGCCCGCCGGGACAGGGCAAGATCTTC. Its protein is CASSPPGQGKIF.

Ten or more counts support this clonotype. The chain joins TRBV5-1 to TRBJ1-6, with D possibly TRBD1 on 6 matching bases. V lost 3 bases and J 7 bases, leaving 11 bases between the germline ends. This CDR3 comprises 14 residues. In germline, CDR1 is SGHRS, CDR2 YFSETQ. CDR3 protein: CASSSGGANSPLHF. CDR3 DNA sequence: TGCGCCAGCAGCTCCGGGGGGGCGAATTCACCCCTCCACTTT.